The clone carrying this T cell receptor beta chain was recorded a few times. A Seattle source enrolled patients during active infection and followed them longitudinally. The entry originates in a study of blood T cell repertoires in COVID-19. About the research overall: Specimens from acute and convalescent COVID-19 originated in the United States, Italy and Spain. In each case, the material was cDNA or gDNA derived from T cells, B-cell-depleted T cells, or PBMCs.

CDR1 and CDR2 from the germline V gene are SGHNT and YYREEE (reference sequence). The V segment lost 1 base and the J segment 4 bases; nucleotides outside the gene matches: 4. There are 15 residues in the CDR3. Libraries were prepared by immunoSEQ multiplex PCR; TCRdb keeps only in-frame clonotypes and omits some of them. The sample lists approximately 300,000 clones, around 85% seen once, with 0.87% in the top ten. V gene TRBV5-4 combines with J gene TRBJ2-2; 7 nucleotides align to TRBD2. Input material: peripheral blood. This TCR was recovered from a human donor with COVID-19, enrolled during active disease. The donor label of this sample is uncertain. Here the CDR3 DNA reads TGTGCCAGCAGCTTGCCGGGCGGGGGCACCGGGGAGCTGTTTTTT. Translation: CASSLPGGGTGELFF.